This T cell receptor beta chain was captured by sequencing in a study of OX40 agonist ivuxolimab in advanced cancers. At the level of the study: Participants could have had prior anti-PD-1, anti-PD-L1 or anti-CTLA-4 therapy, and 40% had some.

Libraries were prepared by immunoSEQ multiplex PCR; TCRdb keeps only in-frame clonotypes and omits some of them. The data contain around 92,000 clones, approximately 93% of them singletons. From germline, CDR1 is SGHVS and CDR2 FQNEAQ. The CDR3 runs 17 residues. V was trimmed by 3 bases and J by 0 bases, leaving 15 bases between them. Findings and limits, study-wide: Circulating CD4+ and CD8+ T cells showed clonal expansion by week 6 at 0.1 to 3.0 mg/kg. No antigen was identified for the clonally expanded peripheral T cells.

About this clone itself: Its antigen remains unidentified.

This sequence was found in an adult with an advanced solid tumor such as melanoma, head and neck, liver or kidney cancer. The sequences come from CD4+ or CD8+ T cells sorted from blood, collected in a trial of the OX40 agonist ivuxolimab. The chain recombines TRBV7-8 with TRBJ1-5, with D possibly matching TRBD1 (5 bases). CDR3 amino acids: CASSLPGGPVSNQPQHF. The CDR3 DNA reads TGTGCCAGCAGCTTGCCCGGGGGTCCTGTTAGCAATCAGCCCCAGCATTTT. The whole variable domain, remainder taken from reference TRBV7-8 and TRBJ1-5, is GAGVSQSPRYKVAKRGQDVALRCDPISGHVSLFWYQQALGQGPEFLTYFQNEAQLDKSGLPSDRFFAERPEGSVSTLKIQRTQQEDSAVYLCASSLPGGPVSNQPQHFGDGTRLSIL.